This record looks at one T cell receptor beta chain sequence and its context. Its target antigen remains unknown. Base qualities are not recorded, but no much larger clone differs from it by a single base. The data are from a study of blood T cell repertoires in COVID-19 (TCRdb year 2020). Study-wide context: Collaborator samples came from the United States, Italy and Spain and covered acute and convalescent phases of COVID-19. The material from the prospective study consisted of cDNA or gDNA derived from T cells, B-cell-depleted T cells, or PBMCs. Where HLA class I and class II types were available, the types were taken from metadata supplied by the sample provider, not from assay-based typing. Subjects who had been exposed to COVID-19, were actively infected with it, or had recovered from it provided the deeply sampled blood TCRbeta repertoires that made up the dataset. Samples came from the ongoing ImmuneRACE study (first 160 participants) plus 1,254 subjects from 6 global collaborators. A de-identified subject ID, COVID-19 status, age in years and sex were almost always included in the sample metadata. The repertoires were released in a freely available public database intended as a resource for research on the immune response to SARS-CoV-2. Results and caveats for the whole study, not just this receptor: The amount of clinical and demographic metadata varied by source and participant and was provided uncurated.

Collaborating institutions collected whole blood in K2EDTA tubes following their own protocols. For TCRbeta analysis, collaborators shipped samples in one of three forms: frozen whole blood, isolated PBMCs, or DNA extracted from either of those sample types. Taken from the germline V gene, the CDR1 and CDR2 loops are MDHEN and SYDVKM. Measured from the cysteine to the phenylalanine, the CDR3 is 18 residues long. CDR3 DNA only is kept here, 54 bases in frame from base 1. Relative to germline, V is 3 bases shorter and J is 7 bases shorter, with 24 bases between their ends. The immunoSEQ Assay, a bias-controlled multiplex PCR, was used to amplify TCRbeta CDR3 regions from genomic DNA. The authors' analysis ran thus. Nucleated cell counts per sample were estimated from amplification of reference gene primers within the assay. To quantify the absolute abundance of each unique TCRbeta CDR3 rearrangement, sequence reads were collapsed and filtered. For each sample, productive Simpson clonality was calculated as the square root of Simpson's diversity index over productive rearrangements. TCRdb took over this immuneACCESS table, retaining in-frame rearrangements with V and J assigned. Such tables are incomplete; in checked studies, under half of the missing clones stem from an unresolved V gene, and the remainder is unexplained. Clonal size and the V and J genes are those of that table, whereas D and trimming came from the DNA. For this sample there are tens of thousands of clones; 86% appear just once. The ten top clones hold 27% of the sample.

The sample comprised peripheral blood. The sequence was collected from a man aged 45-65 years with active or convalescent COVID-19. The rearranged segments are TRBV28 and TRBJ1-4; possibly the D gene is TRBD1, per 6 matching bases. The DNA sequence is TGTGCCAGCAGTTTGGCCCTCCTGGGGCAGGGGTTAGGTGAAAAACTGTTTTTT. It specifies CASSLALLGQGLGEKLFF.